The clone carrying this T cell receptor (beta chain) was counted only a few times. Antigen: not known. V was pared by 6 bases and J by 4 bases, with 9 bases of the junction left unmatched. This CDR3 spans 15 amino acids. The record originates from a study of T-cell reconstitution after alpha-beta-depleted transplantation in children. Whole-study findings and limits: T-cell numbers and diversity one year post-transplant derived largely from freshly generated T cells. Expanded clones from the graft, numbering several hundred, reportedly supplied alpha-beta T cells about two months after transplant. It was surviving recipient T cells and thymic progenitors that gave some patients high TCRbeta diversity at day 60.

It was with unique molecular identifiers that the TCRbeta library was prepared. TCRdb re-derived calls from the PCR reads in MiXCR, one entry per CDR3 protein. The table includes around 490,000 distinct CDR3 sequences, 10% to 12% detected once. The source material was PBMCs, mostly from graft donor cells, sampled 180 days after TCRalphabeta/CD19-depleted stem cell transplant. The receptor's source is a female patient aged 2-9 years who had a stem cell transplant for aplastic anemia, so the T cells may come from the graft donor. The gene calls are TRBV12-3 or TRBV12-4 and TRBJ1-5; 7 bases are a match to TRBD1. The CDR3 nucleotides read TGTGCCAGCAGGCCACAGGGGAGTCAAAATCAGCCCCAGCATTTT. This translates into CASRPQGSQNQPQHF.